The source of this T cell receptor (beta chain) is a study of blood T cell repertoires in COVID-19. V was cut by 0 bases and J by 5 bases, with 10 bases left in between. Looked up from germline, CDR1 is SGHDN and CDR2 is FVKESK. The CDR3 consists of 14 residues. Assay used: immunoSEQ multiplex PCR; TCRdb lists only in-frame clones, some missing. The table includes around 190,000 clones, 76% detected once. The table lists this clone with a few counts. Each participant's cohort was designated according to participant-reported clinical history. This receptor was identified in a woman aged 45-65 years with acute COVID-19. The sequencing input was PBMCs or T cells enriched from blood (not recorded which). The chain has TRBV14 and TRBJ1-2; TRBD1 is a possible D gene (6 bases). The CDR3 coding sequence is TGTGCCAGCAGCCAAGATTACAGGGTATATGGCTACACCTTC. The encoded protein is CASSQDYRVYGYTF.